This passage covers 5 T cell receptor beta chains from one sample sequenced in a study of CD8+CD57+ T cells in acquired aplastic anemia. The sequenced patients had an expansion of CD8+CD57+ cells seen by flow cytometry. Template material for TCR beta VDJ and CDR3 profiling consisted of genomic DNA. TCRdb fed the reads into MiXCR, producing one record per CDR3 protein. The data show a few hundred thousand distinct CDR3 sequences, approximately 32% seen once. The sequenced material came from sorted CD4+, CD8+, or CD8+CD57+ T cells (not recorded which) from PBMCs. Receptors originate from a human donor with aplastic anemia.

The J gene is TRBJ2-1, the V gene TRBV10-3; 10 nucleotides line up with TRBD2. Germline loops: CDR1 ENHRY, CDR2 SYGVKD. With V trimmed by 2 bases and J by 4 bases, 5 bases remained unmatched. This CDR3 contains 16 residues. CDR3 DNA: TGTGCCATCAGTGAGAAACTAGCGGGAAGATACAATGAGCAGTTCTTC. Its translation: CAISEKLAGRYNEQFF.

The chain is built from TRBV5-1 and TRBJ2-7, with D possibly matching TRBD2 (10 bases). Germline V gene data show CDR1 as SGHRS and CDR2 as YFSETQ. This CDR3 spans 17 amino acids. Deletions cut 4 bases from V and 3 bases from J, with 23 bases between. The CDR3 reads CASSRTGALAGIYEQYF. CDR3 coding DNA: TGCGCCAGCAGCCGGACAGGGGCACTAGCGGGGATCTACGAGCAGTACTTC.

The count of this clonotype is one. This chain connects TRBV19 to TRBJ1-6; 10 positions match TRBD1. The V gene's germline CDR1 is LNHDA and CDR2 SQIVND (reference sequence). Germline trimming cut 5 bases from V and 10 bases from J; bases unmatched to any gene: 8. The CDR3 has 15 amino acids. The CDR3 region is CASSLSGTGDSPLHF. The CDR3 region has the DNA TGTGCCAGTAGTCTCTCCGGGACAGGGGACTCACCCCTCCACTTT.

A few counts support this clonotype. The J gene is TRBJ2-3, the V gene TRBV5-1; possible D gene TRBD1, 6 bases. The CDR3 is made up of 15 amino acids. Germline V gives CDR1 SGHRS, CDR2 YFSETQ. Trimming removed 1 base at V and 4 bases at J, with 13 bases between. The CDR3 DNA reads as TGCGCCAGCAGCTTGTCAGGACAGATTCCAGATACGCAGTATTTT. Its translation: CASSLSGQIPDTQYF.

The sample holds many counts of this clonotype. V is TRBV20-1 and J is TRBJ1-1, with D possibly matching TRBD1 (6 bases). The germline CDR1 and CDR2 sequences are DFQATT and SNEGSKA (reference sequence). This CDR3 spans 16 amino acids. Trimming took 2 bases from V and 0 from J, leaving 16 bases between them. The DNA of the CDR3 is TGCAGTGCTAGATTCCCAGGGGCGAGGATGAACACTGAAGCTTTCTTT. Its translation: CSARFPGARMNTEAFF.